Presented here are 3 T cell receptor beta chains from one specimen sequenced in a study of shared clonotypes between healthy human individuals. TCRdb's copy holds only in-frame clones and misses some; the assay was immunoSEQ multiplex PCR. The profile shows about 2.1 million clones, 93% of them singletons. Naive CD8 cells lacked CD45RO and underwent positive selection for CCR7, leaving out terminally differentiated effector memory CD45RA+ cells. The sample consisted of naive CD8+ T cells from PBMCs. These TCRs come from a man aged 18-30 years in good health. Some clones in this sample may be carry-over from other donors' samples.

The chain uses TRBV4-1 and TRBJ1-2; no clear D gene. The CDR3 runs to 14 residues. Germline-derived CDR1 and CDR2 are MGHRA and YSYEKL. With 0 bases removed from V and 2 bases from J, the gap between germline ends came to 7 bases. CDR3 region: CASSQDSGNYGYTF. CDR3 DNA: TGCGCCAGCAGCCAAGATTCAGGAAACTATGGCTACACCTTC.

The chain links TRBV4-1 to TRBJ2-5; possibly TRBD2 for D (6 bases). From germline, CDR1 is MGHRA and CDR2 YSYEKL. The CDR3 extends over 18 amino acids. The V gene lost 0 bases and the J gene lost 2 bases, with 19 bases spanning the gap. Here the CDR3 DNA reads TGCGCCAGCAGCCAAGATCAGAGGAGGGCAGGGAAACAAGAGACCCAGTACTTC. This translates into CASSQDQRRAGKQETQYF.

Notes on this clone: The sample carries other DNA sequences with the same CDR3. The chain recombines TRBV27 with TRBJ1-5; D not resolved. Germline V CDR1 and CDR2: MNHEY, SMNVEV (reference sequence). The CDR3 runs to 13 residues. The ends were cut back, 0 bases at V and 4 bases at J, with 4 bases in the middle. The CDR3 nucleotides are TGTGCCAGCAGTTTATCGGCGAATCAGCCCCAGCATTTT. It encodes CASSLSANQPQHF.